In this sample, the clone carrying this TCR beta chain turned up once. The antigen remains unidentified. Naivety among CD8 cells was defined by CD45RO negativity and positive CCR7 selection, thereby excluding terminally differentiated effector memory CD45RA+ cells. Trimming left V 3 bases short and J 3 bases short, with 15 bases between. The CDR3 runs to 15 residues. The V gene's germline CDR1 is MNHEY and CDR2 SMNVEV (reference sequence). This record comes from a study of shared clonotypes between healthy human individuals. The table came from immunoSEQ multiplex PCR; TCRdb's copy has only in-frame clones and leaves some out. There are around 1.9 million clones in the sample; around 93% occur only once, and more than 1.5% lies in the top ten. Study outcomes and limitations: A limitation of the genetic and exposure-history diversity represented arose from few donors.

Sequencing was done on a sample of naive CD8+ T cells from PBMCs. The J gene is TRBJ2-7, the V gene TRBV27; tentatively, D is TRBD1 or TRBD2 (5 bases each). This sequence originates from a man younger than 30 in good health. Some clones in this sample may be carry-over from other donors' samples. The CDR3 DNA sequence: TGTGCCAGCAGTTTTTCGGGGACCGTAAACTACGAGCAGTACTTC. This encodes CASSFSGTVNYEQYF.